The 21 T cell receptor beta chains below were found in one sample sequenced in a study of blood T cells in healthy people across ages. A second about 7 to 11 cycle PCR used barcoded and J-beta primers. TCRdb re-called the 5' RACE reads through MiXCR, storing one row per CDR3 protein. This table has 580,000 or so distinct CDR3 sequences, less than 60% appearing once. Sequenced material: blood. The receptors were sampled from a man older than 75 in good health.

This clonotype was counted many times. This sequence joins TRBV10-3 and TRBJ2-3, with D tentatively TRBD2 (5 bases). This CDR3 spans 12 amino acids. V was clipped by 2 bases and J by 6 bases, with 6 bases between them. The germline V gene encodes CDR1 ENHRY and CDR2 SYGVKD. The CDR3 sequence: CAISERGDTQYF. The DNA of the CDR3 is TGTGCCATCAGTGAGAGAGGGGATACGCAGTATTTT.

CDR3 protein: CASSRQGVQPQHF. The DNA of the CDR3 is TGTGCCAGCAGTAGACAGGGGGTTCAGCCCCAGCATTTT. The chain links TRBV6-5 to TRBJ1-5; 9 bases match TRBD1. This CDR3 is 13 amino acids long. Germline V gives CDR1 MNHEY, CDR2 SVGAGI. V dropped 5 bases and J dropped 6; count of bases not matched to a gene: 2.

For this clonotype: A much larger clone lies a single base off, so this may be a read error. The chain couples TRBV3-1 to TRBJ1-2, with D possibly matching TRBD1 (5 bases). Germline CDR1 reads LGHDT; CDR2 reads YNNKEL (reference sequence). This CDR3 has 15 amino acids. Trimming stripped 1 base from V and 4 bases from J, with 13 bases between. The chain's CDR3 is CASSQGRGRGYGYTF. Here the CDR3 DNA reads TGTGCCAGCAGCCAAGGGCGCGGAAGGGGCTATGGCTACACCTTC.

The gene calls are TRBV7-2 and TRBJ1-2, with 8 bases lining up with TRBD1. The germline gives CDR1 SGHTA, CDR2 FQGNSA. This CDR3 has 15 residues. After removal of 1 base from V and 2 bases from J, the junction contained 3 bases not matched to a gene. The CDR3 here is CASSLGNRGNYGYTF. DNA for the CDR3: TGTGCCAGCAGCTTAGGGAACAGGGGGAACTATGGCTACACCTTC.

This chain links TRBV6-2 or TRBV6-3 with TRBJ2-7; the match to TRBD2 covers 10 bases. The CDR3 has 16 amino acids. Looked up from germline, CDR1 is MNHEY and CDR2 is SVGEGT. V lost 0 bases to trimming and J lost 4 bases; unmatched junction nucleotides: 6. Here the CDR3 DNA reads TGTGCCAGCAGTTACTCGAGCGGGAGGGCCAATTACGAGCAGTACTTC. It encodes CASSYSSGRANYEQYF.

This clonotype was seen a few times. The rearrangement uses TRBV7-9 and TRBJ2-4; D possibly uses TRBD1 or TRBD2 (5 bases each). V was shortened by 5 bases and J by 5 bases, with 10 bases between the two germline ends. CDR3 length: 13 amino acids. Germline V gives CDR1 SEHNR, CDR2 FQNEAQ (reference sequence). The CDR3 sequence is CASSRDGENIQYF. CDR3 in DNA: TGTGCCAGCAGCCGGGACGGCGAAAACATTCAGTACTTC.

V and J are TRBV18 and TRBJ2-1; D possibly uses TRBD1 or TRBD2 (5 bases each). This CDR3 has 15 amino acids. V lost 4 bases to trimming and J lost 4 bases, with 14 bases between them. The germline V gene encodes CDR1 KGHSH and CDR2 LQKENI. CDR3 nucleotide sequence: TGTGCCAGCTCACTTCAGGGTCGGGATTACAATGAGCAGTTCTTC. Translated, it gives CASSLQGRDYNEQFF.

The CDR3 DNA sequence: TGTGCCAGCAGCCAGGACAGGGGATACAATGAGCAGTTCTTC. This gives the protein CASSQDRGYNEQFF. The chain recombines TRBV14 with TRBJ2-1; 9 positions match TRBD1. CDR1 SGHDN and CDR2 FVKESK come from the germline V gene. V trimming: 3 bases; J trimming: 4 bases; junction bases outside the gene matches: 1. CDR3 size: 14 residues.

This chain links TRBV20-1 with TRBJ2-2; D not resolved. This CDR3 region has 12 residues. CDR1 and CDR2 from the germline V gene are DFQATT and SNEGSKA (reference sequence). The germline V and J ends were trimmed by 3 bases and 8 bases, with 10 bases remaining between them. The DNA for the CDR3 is TGCAGTGCTAGTCTGCCCGGAGGGGAGCTGTTTTTT. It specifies CSASLPGGELFF.

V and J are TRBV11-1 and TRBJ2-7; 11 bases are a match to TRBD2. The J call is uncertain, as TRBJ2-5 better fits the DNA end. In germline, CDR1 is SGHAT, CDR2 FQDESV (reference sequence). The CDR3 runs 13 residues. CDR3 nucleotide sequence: TGTGCCAGCAGCGATACTAGCGGGAGGACCCAGTACTTC. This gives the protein CASSDTSGRTQYF.

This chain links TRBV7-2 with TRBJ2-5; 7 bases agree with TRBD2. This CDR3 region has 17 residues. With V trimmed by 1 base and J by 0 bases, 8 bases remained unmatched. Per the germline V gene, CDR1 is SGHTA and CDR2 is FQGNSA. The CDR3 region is CASSLGVAGAHQETQYF. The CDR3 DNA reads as TGTGCCAGCAGCTTAGGAGTTGCGGGAGCCCACCAAGAGACCCAGTACTTC.

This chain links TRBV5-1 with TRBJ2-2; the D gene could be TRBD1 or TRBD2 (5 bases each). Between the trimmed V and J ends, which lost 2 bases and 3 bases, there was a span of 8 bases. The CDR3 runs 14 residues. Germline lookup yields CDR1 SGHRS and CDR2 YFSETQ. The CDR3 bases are TGCGCCAGCAGCTTTGGGGGTGACACCGGGGAGCTGTTTTTT. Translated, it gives CASSFGGDTGELFF.

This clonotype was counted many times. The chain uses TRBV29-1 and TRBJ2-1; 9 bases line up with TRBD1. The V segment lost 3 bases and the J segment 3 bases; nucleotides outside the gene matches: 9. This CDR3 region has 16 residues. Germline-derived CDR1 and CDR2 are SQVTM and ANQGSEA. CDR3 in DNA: TGCAGCGTTGATGTGATGACAGGGGGGCTCTACAATGAGCAGTTCTTC. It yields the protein CSVDVMTGGLYNEQFF.

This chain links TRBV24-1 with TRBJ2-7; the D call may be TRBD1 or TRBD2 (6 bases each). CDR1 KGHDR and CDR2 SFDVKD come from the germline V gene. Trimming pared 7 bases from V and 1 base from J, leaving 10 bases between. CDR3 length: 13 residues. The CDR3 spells CATSRGPSYEQYF. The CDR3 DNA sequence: TGTGCCACCAGCCGGGGGCCGTCCTACGAGCAGTACTTC.

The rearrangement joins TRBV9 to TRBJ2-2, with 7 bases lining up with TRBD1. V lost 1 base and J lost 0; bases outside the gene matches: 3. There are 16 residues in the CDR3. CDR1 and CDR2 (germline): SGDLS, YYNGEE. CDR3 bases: TGTGCCAGCAGCGTAACGGACAGGACGAACACCGGGGAGCTGTTTTTT. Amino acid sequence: CASSVTDRTNTGELFF.

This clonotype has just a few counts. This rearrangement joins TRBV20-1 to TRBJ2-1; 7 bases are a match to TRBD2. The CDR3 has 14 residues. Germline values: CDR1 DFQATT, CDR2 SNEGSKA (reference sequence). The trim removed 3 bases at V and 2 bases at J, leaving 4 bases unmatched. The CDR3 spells CSARGGSPYNEQFF. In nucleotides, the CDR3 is TGCAGTGCTAGGGGCGGGAGCCCCTACAATGAGCAGTTCTTC.

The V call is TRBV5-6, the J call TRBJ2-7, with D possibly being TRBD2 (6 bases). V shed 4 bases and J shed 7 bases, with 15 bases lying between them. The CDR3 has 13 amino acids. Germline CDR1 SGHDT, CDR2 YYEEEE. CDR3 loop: CASSEGPAGEQYF. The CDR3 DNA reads TGTGCCAGCAGCGAGGGGCCCGCGGGGGAGCAGTACTTC.

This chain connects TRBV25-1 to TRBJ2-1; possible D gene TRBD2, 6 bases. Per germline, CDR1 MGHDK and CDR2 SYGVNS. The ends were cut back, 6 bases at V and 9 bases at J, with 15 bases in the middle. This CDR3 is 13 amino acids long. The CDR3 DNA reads TGTGCCAGCAGGGGACTTGGAAGGGGTGAGCAGTTCTTC. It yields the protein CASRGLGRGEQFF.

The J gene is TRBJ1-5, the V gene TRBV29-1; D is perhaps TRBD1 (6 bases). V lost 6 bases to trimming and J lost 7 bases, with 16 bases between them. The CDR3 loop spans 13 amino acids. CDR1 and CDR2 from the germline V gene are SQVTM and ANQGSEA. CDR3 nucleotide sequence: TGCAGCGTCCTACAGGGTAATGAGCAGCCCCAGCATTTT. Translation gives CSVLQGNEQPQHF.

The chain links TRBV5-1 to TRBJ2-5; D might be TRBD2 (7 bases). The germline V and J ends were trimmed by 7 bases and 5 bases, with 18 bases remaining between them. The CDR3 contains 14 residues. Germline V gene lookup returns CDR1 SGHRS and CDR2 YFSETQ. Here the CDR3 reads CASRGAGLEETQYF. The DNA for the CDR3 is TGCGCCAGCCGGGGGGCAGGACTAGAGGAGACCCAGTACTTC.

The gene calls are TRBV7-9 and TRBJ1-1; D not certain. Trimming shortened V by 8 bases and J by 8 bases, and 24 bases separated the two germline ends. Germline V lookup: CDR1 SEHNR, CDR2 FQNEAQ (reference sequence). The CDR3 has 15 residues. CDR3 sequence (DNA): TGTGCCAGCCACAATAGAGAAGGCGGCGTCGGGGAAGCTTTCTTT. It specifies CASHNREGGVGEAFF.